The clone carrying this T cell receptor (beta chain) has a count of ten or more. Time point defined: pre-sensitization, week 0. The treatment: therapeutic diphenylcyclopropenone sensitization with weekly scalp DPC. Unfractionated whole blood yielded the extracted total RNA. This sample stems from a study of human T cells and chemical hapten exposure. Overall study context: While the approximately 23-week study was under way, patients received diphenylcyclopropenone on the scalp every week.

As the library was built, unique molecular identifiers were attached to individual cDNA molecules. Each CDR3 protein is one row after TCRdb ran MiXCR on the RACE reads. The repertoire holds 80,000 to 100,000 distinct CDR3 sequences, more than 10% seen once, with about 3% in the top ten. Between the trimmed V and J ends, which lost 3 bases and 4 bases, there was a span of 19 bases. The CDR3 has 15 amino acids. Germline CDR1 DFQATT, CDR2 SNEGSKA (reference sequence). The TCR originated in a woman aged 60 to 75 with alopecia areata. Some clones in this sample may be carry-over from other donors' samples. The sequenced sample was whole blood, obtained in connection with sensitization to the hapten diphenylcyclopropenone (DPC). The V call is TRBV20-1, the J call TRBJ2-7, with D perhaps TRBD2 (6 bases). The CDR3 loop is CSASQGLGTPYEQYF. DNA for the CDR3: TGCAGTGCTAGTCAGGGTCTGGGGACTCCTTACGAGCAGTACTTC.